This is a list of T cell receptor beta chains from one sample in a study of PD-1 blockade in classical Hodgkin lymphoma. Profiling relied on immunoSEQ multiplex PCR, and the TCRdb table lists in-frame clones only, not all of them. The sample comprises over 60,000 clones, over 90% of which are singletons, and roughly 2.6% rests with the top ten. What was sequenced was peripheral blood mononuclear cells (PBMCs). The source of these receptors is a human donor with classical Hodgkin lymphoma. Each CDR3 is given with its conserved first and last residue. Fields, in order: D gene, J gene, clone size, V gene, CDR3 DNA, CDR3 protein. D genes are given only for firm matches. Not all rows give a size; the values are once, few, many and, for expanded clones, a class.

.,TRBJ1-2,.,TRBV5-1,TGCGCCAGCAGTCCCGCGTGGGATAATGGCTACACCTTC,CASSPAWDNGYTF
TRBD1,TRBJ1-2,.,TRBV6-5,TGTGCCAGCAGCTACACCACAGGGGGCAATGGCTACACCTTC,CASSYTTGGNGYTF
.,TRBJ1-2,.,TRBV5-4,TGTGCCAGCAGCTTGGAGGGCAGTTCTAACTATGGCTACACCTTC,CASSLEGSSNYGYTF
TRBD1,TRBJ2-2,.,TRBV11-3,TGTGCCAGCAGCCAAGGGACAGGGGTGACCGGGGAGCTGTTTTTT,CASSQGTGVTGELFF
TRBD2,TRBJ2-1,.,TRBV30,TGTGCCTGGAGCGATCAGACTAGCGGGACATTCAATGAGCAGTTCTTC,CAWSDQTSGTFNEQFF
.,TRBJ1-2,.,TRBV7-8,TGTGCCAGCAGCCCTGGAGGATTGGGAGGCTACACCTTC,CASSPGGLGGYTF
.,TRBJ2-4,.,TRBV29-1,TGCAGCGTTCTACAGGGAGCCAAAAACATTCAGTACTTC,CSVLQGAKNIQYF
.,TRBJ1-1,.,TRBV19,TGTGCCAGTACCATAAATCAGGGGAGAACTGAAGCTTTCTTT,CASTINQGRTEAFF
TRBD1,TRBJ2-1,.,TRBV4-1,TGCGCCAGCAGCCAAGTGGGACAGGGCCTTGATGAGCAGTTCTTC,CASSQVGQGLDEQFF
.,TRBJ1-4,.,TRBV5-1,TGCGCCAGCAGCGTCGAGGGCCTCCCAACTAATGAAAAACTGTTTTTT,CASSVEGLPTNEKLFF
TRBD1,TRBJ2-7,.,TRBV5-4,TGTGCCAGCAGCGTGGACAGGGGGCCTTACGAGCAGTACTTC,CASSVDRGPYEQYF
TRBD2,TRBJ2-1,.,TRBV29-1,TGCAGCGTTGTTCCCCTAGCGGGAGGGCACAATGAGCAGTTCTTC,CSVVPLAGGHNEQFF
.,TRBJ1-1,.,TRBV10-2,TGCGCCAGCAGTGCTCAGGGGATGAACACTGAAGCTTTCTTT,CASSAQGMNTEAFF
.,TRBJ1-4,.,TRBV5-1,TGCGCCAGCAGCTTCGGTGCTAATGAAAAACTGTTTTTT,CASSFGANEKLFF
.,TRBJ2-1,.,TRBV28,TGTGCCAGCAGTTTTGGTGTAGGGCACAATGAGCAGTTCTTC,CASSFGVGHNEQFF
.,TRBJ1-2,once,TRBV19,TGTGCCAGTAGTATAGAAGACACCTTC,CASSIEDTF
TRBD1,TRBJ2-3,.,TRBV5-4,TGTGCCAGCAGCCATCCGGGACAGGTGGTGGATACGCAGTATTTT,CASSHPGQVVDTQYF
.,TRBJ1-3,.,TRBV29-1,TGCAGCGTTGAGCTGGGAAACACCATATATTTT,CSVELGNTIYF
TRBD2,TRBJ2-3,.,TRBV6-1,TGTGCCAGCAATAGCGGGCTCACAGATACGCAGTATTTT,CASNSGLTDTQYF
.,TRBJ1-2,.,TRBV7-9,TGTGCCAGCAGCCTCAGGGACGGCTACACCTTC,CASSLRDGYTF
TRBD1,TRBJ2-1,.,TRBV5-1,TGCGCCAGCAGCGGGGGACAGCCGGGGAATAAGCAGTTCTTC,CASSGGQPGNKQFF
.,TRBJ2-1,.,TRBV7-2,TGTGCCAGCAGCCCCTCGGGACTCCGCAGATCCTACAATGAGCAGTTCTTC,CASSPSGLRRSYNEQFF
.,TRBJ1-4,.,TRBV6-4,TGTGCCAGCAGTGTAAACCAGGGGACGGCCGAAAAACTGTTTTTT,CASSVNQGTAEKLFF
.,TRBJ1-1,.,TRBV4-2,TGTGCCAGCAGCCAAGAGAGGTTCGTAAACACTGAAGCTTTCTTT,CASSQERFVNTEAFF
.,TRBJ2-1,.,TRBV6-6,TGTGCCAGCAGTTACGGGGGCCCCAATGAGCAGTTCTTC,CASSYGGPNEQFF
.,TRBJ2-7,.,TRBV27,TGTGCCAGCAGTCTTCGGGGCACCTCCTACGAGCAGTACTTC,CASSLRGTSYEQYF
.,TRBJ2-7,.,TRBV10-3,TGTGCCATCACCCCAGGGTCAGAGACCTACGAGCAGTACTTC,CAITPGSETYEQYF
.,TRBJ2-7,.,TRBV10-3,TGTGCCATCAGTGAGTGGCCTCCAGGGATGGGCACCTACGAGCAGTACTTC,CAISEWPPGMGTYEQYF
.,TRBJ1-1,.,TRBV6-6,TGTGCCAGCACCCCCCGGGGAGACACTGAAGCTTTCTTT,CASTPRGDTEAFF
TRBD1,TRBJ1-2,.,TRBV5-3,TGTGCCAGAAGCGCCCGCGACAGGGGGGAGATCTATGGCTACACCTTC,CARSARDRGEIYGYTF
.,TRBJ1-5,.,TRBV15,TGTGCCACCAGCAGAGGGGTCGGAGGGGGCAATCAGCCCCAGCATTTT,CATSRGVGGGNQPQHF
.,TRBJ1-2,.,TRBV7-8,TGTGCCAGCAGCTTAGACAAATACTATGGCTACACCTTC,CASSLDKYYGYTF
.,TRBJ1-6,.,TRBV6-1,TGTGCCAGCAGTGAAGCTCCCGGGCTGGGTAATTCACCCCTCCACTTT,CASSEAPGLGNSPLHF
TRBD2,TRBJ2-1,.,TRBV5-1,TGCGCCAGCCGCGGACTAGCGGGGGACAATGAGCAGTTCTTC,CASRGLAGDNEQFF
.,TRBJ1-2,.,TRBV4-2,TGTGCCAGCAGCCAAGGGGGGCGCGAGGGCTATGGCTACACCTTC,CASSQGGREGYGYTF
.,TRBJ1-2,.,TRBV28,TGTGCCAGCAGTTTAACGTACAGGGAAGGCTATGGCTACACCTTC,CASSLTYREGYGYTF
.,TRBJ2-5,.,TRBV28,TGTGCCAGCAGCTCACAGGGCGGGACCCAGTACTTC,CASSSQGGTQYF
.,TRBJ2-7,.,TRBV6-1,TGTGCCAGCAGTGATCTGGACATCTACGAGCAGTACTTC,CASSDLDIYEQYF
TRBD2,TRBJ2-5,once,TRBV2,TGTGCCAGCAGCTGGACTAGCGGAATGCAAGAGACCCAGTACTTC,CASSWTSGMQETQYF
TRBD1,TRBJ1-1,.,TRBV5-1,TGCGCCAGCAGCTTGGGAGGGGGCCCTGAAGCTTTCTTT,CASSLGGGPEAFF
.,TRBJ1-1,once,TRBV7-2,TGTGCCAGCAGTCCTCGGGAGGGAGAAACTGAAGCTTTCTTT,CASSPREGETEAFF
.,TRBJ2-2,.,TRBV6-1,TGTGCCAGCAAGGGGGATCAGGACACCGGGGAGCTGTTTTTT,CASKGDQDTGELFF
.,TRBJ1-2,.,TRBV6-5,TGTGCCAGCAAGGCAGAAGCTAACTATGGCTACACCTTC,CASKAEANYGYTF
TRBD2,TRBJ2-3,once,TRBV9,TGTGCCAGCAGCGTACGAAATCTAGCGGGGGGAGGTACAGATACGCAGTATTTT,CASSVRNLAGGGTDTQYF
.,TRBJ1-5,.,TRBV6-4,TGTGCCAGCAGTGTCTCGGGGGGAAATCAGCCCCAGCATTTT,CASSVSGGNQPQHF
.,TRBJ1-4,.,TRBV7-2,TGTGCCAGCAGCTTTGAAAAACTGTTTTTT,CASSFEKLFF
.,TRBJ2-5,.,TRBV10-3,TGTGCCATCAGGGACAACCAAGAGACCCAGTACTTC,CAIRDNQETQYF
TRBD1,TRBJ2-7,.,TRBV19,TGTGCCAGTAGTTCAGGACAGGGCCCCTACGAGCAGTACTTC,CASSSGQGPYEQYF
.,TRBJ1-5,once,TRBV27,TGTGCCAGCAGTTCCGGTAGGGGACAGCCCCAGCATTTT,CASSSGRGQPQHF
.,TRBJ2-2,.,TRBV6-4,TGTGCCAGCAGCAGGGTAGTAGGCACCGGGGAGCTGTTTTTT,CASSRVVGTGELFF
.,TRBJ2-5,.,TRBV5-1,TGCGCCACAAGGGGGGACCAAGAGACCCAGTACTTC,CATRGDQETQYF
.,TRBJ1-1,.,TRBV7-9,TGTGCCAGCAGCTTGACACAAAACACTGAAGCTTTCTTT,CASSLTQNTEAFF
.,TRBJ2-2,once,TRBV7-2,TGTGCCAGCAGCTTTGGGCCTGGGGTCGGGGAGCTGTTTTTT,CASSFGPGVGELFF
.,TRBJ1-5,once,TRBV5-1,TGCGCCAGCAGCTTGGTTGCAGGTAGCAATCAGCCCCAGCATTTT,CASSLVAGSNQPQHF
TRBD2,TRBJ2-7,.,TRBV11-2,TGTGCCAGCAGCTACGATGGGGGGGAATACTACGAGCAGTACTTC,CASSYDGGEYYEQYF
.,TRBJ1-2,.,TRBV21-1,TGTGCCAGCAGCAAAGACAGGGAGCCTTATGGCTACACCTTC,CASSKDREPYGYTF